This is a list of T cell receptor beta chains from one sample in a study of blood T cell repertoires in COVID-19. Repertoires were generated with immunoSEQ multiplex PCR, while TCRdb's copy carries only in-frame clones and drops some. The top ten clones hold roughly a fifth of a sample with around 150,000 clones, approximately 79% of them seen once. Input material: peripheral blood. Every receptor here comes from a woman over 75 with acute or convalescent COVID-19. Both conserved end residues are part of each CDR3. A D gene is named only where the DNA matches it firmly. The size field is filled for only some rows; it gives once, few, many or a size class.

TRBJ2-7,.,TRBD2,TRBV5-5,TGTGCCAGCAGCCACGTCAGCGGGGCTCCCTACGAGCAGTACTTC,CASSHVSGAPYEQYF
TRBJ2-1,.,TRBD2,TRBV19,TGTGCCAGTAGTAGTAGCGGGAGGGTTAGCTCCTACAATGAGCAGTTCTTC,CASSSSGRVSSYNEQFF
TRBJ2-7,.,TRBD2,TRBV11-1,TGTGCCAGCAGCTTAGGAGTTACTAGCGGGGACAGGTACTTC,CASSLGVTSGDRYF
TRBJ1-2,.,.,TRBV29-1,TGCAGCGTTGACTCCCAGACAGGAAATGGCTACACCTTC,CSVDSQTGNGYTF
TRBJ2-4,.,TRBD2,TRBV7-2,TGTGCCAGCAAAGCGGGGGGGCCCAAAAACATTCAGTACTTC,CASKAGGPKNIQYF
TRBJ2-6,.,TRBD2,TRBV28,TGTGCCAGCAGTTCCGGGACTATTTTTTCCTCTGGGGCCAACGTCCTGACTTTC,CASSSGTIFSSGANVLTF
TRBJ2-1,.,TRBD2,TRBV9,TGTGCCAGCAGCGTAGGTCCTAGCGGGGGGTCCTACAATGAGCAGTTCTTC,CASSVGPSGGSYNEQFF
TRBJ2-7,once,.,TRBV7-9,TGTGCCAGCAGCTTAGTAAGCGGGCGTTCCTACGAGCAGTACTTC,CASSLVSGRSYEQYF
TRBJ2-1,.,TRBD2,TRBV7-2,TGTGCCAGCAGCCCACGGGCTAGCGGGAGCCACAATGAGCAGTTCTTC,CASSPRASGSHNEQFF
TRBJ1-5,.,.,TRBV11-2,TGTGCCAGCACCCCAGGCAGGCAACAGCCCCAGCATTTT,CASTPGRQQPQHF
TRBJ2-3,.,.,TRBV7-2,TGTGCCAGCAGCCAGAGCGGATGGCACACAGATACGCAGTATTTT,CASSQSGWHTDTQYF
TRBJ2-1,.,.,TRBV27,TGTGCCAGCAGTAGGGCAGGGGTTCACAATGAGCAGTTCTTC,CASSRAGVHNEQFF
TRBJ1-3,.,.,TRBV2,TGTGCCAGACAACAGGGATCTGGAAACACCATATATTTT,CARQQGSGNTIYF
TRBJ2-1,.,TRBD2,TRBV7-3,TGTGCCAGCAGCCCCCGAAGTAGCGGGGGCTACAATGAGCAGTTCTTC,CASSPRSSGGYNEQFF
TRBJ1-2,.,.,TRBV28,TGTGCCAGCACCATAGCGGGGGGCTACACCTTC,CASTIAGGYTF
TRBJ2-5,.,.,TRBV7-9,TGTGCCAGCAGCCTGAGACAGAGAGTAGAGACCCAGTACTTC,CASSLRQRVETQYF
TRBJ2-5,few,TRBD2,TRBV12-3/TRBV12-4,TGTGCCTCCCGCCCGGGGGGAGAGACCCAGTACTTC,CASRPGGETQYF
TRBJ1-1,.,TRBD1,TRBV29-1,TGCAGCGTAGGACAGGGGGCCACTGAAGCTTTCTTT,CSVGQGATEAFF
TRBJ1-1,.,.,TRBV16,TGTGCCAGCAGCCAATCCACAGTGTTTATGAACACTGAAGCTTTCTTT,CASSQSTVFMNTEAFF
TRBJ1-6,.,.,TRBV28,.,CASSSGQGGSPLHF
TRBJ1-2,once,.,TRBV5-5,TGTGCCAGCAGCTATACAGGACAGAACTATGGCTACACCTTC,CASSYTGQNYGYTF
TRBJ2-5,.,.,TRBV5-1,TGCGCCAGCAGTGGACAGCTACAAGAGACCCAGTACTTC,CASSGQLQETQYF
TRBJ1-5,few,TRBD1,TRBV29-1,TGCAGCGTTCGAGGGACAGACAATCAGCCCCAGCATTTT,CSVRGTDNQPQHF
TRBJ1-3,.,.,TRBV5-3,TGTGCCAGAAGCTTGGGGGGGACAAGCTCTGGAAACACCATATATTTT,CARSLGGTSSGNTIYF
TRBJ1-5,.,TRBD1,TRBV15,TGTGCCACCAGCAGAGGACAGGGGAATACTCAGCCCCAGCATTTT,CATSRGQGNTQPQHF